This is a list of T cell receptor beta chains from one sample in a study of blood T cell repertoires in COVID-19. TCRdb's table, derived via immunoSEQ multiplex PCR, lists solely in-frame clones and lacks some. The sample comprises more than 200,000 clones, just over 85% of which are singletons, and about 9.9% rests with the top ten. Sequencing input: peripheral blood. These TCRs come from a middle-aged man with COVID-19, enrolled during active disease. The CDR3 runs from the conserved cysteine through the conserved F or W. A D gene is named only where the DNA matches it firmly. For some rows the clone size is stated as once, few or many, or as a class when expanded; others skip it.

j_call v_call d_call clone_size cdr3_nt cdr3_aa
TRBJ2-3 TRBV6-2/TRBV6-3 . . TGTGCCAGCAGTACCCCCTGGCTAGCCGGGGTCCCAGATACGCAGTATTTT CASSTPWLAGVPDTQYF
TRBJ2-1 TRBV7-3 TRBD2 . TGTGCCAGCAGCCGGGGACTAGCGGGAATCAATGAGCAGTTCTTC CASSRGLAGINEQFF
TRBJ1-6 TRBV27 TRBD1 . TGTGCCAGCAGTTTCCGGGACAGCGATTCACCCCTCCACTTT CASSFRDSDSPLHF
TRBJ1-3 TRBV7-2 . . TGTGCCAGCAGCCCACCGGGACAAAGCTCTGGAAACACCATATATTTT CASSPPGQSSGNTIYF
TRBJ1-3 TRBV6-2/TRBV6-3 . . TGTGCCAGCAGTTACGGGCAGTACCACTCTGGAAACACCATATATTTT CASSYGQYHSGNTIYF
TRBJ2-1 TRBV5-1 . . TGCGCCAGCGGTAGGAGCGGGCCCTCCTACAATGAGCAGTTCTTC CASGRSGPSYNEQFF
TRBJ2-1 TRBV18 TRBD1 once TGTGCCAGCTCACAAGGGACAGGGGTGATTGATGAGCAGTTCTTC CASSQGTGVIDEQFF
TRBJ1-2 TRBV5-1 TRBD1 . TGCGCCAGCAGCTCGGGACAGGGTGGGTCCTATGGCTACACCTTC CASSSGQGGSYGYTF
TRBJ2-7 TRBV6-4 TRBD2 . TGTGCCAGCAGTGACGGGAGGGTTTCAGGGAACGAGCAGTACTTC CASSDGRVSGNEQYF
TRBJ2-6 TRBV4-1 TRBD1 . TGCGCCAGCAGCCCACGGGACAGGGGAGCCGGGGCCAACGTCCTGACTTTC CASSPRDRGAGANVLTF
TRBJ2-1 TRBV10-3 TRBD2 . TGTGCCATAACTAGCGGGGCGTACAATGAGCAGTTCTTC CAITSGAYNEQFF
TRBJ2-1 TRBV3-1/TRBV3-2 . few TGTGCCAGTCGGGACAACCCGTCTCTCGAGCAGTTCTTC CASRDNPSLEQFF
TRBJ2-3 TRBV7-9 TRBD1 . TGTGCCAGCAGCGAGGACAGGGAAGGAGATACGCAGTATTTT CASSEDREGDTQYF
TRBJ1-6 TRBV5-1 . few TGCGCCAGCAGCTTGGGACAGTCCTATGATTCACCCCTCCACTTT CASSLGQSYDSPLHF
TRBJ2-1 TRBV9 TRBD2 . TGTGCCAGCAGCGCGGGCGGGAGATCCTACAATGAGCAGTTCTTC CASSAGGRSYNEQFF
TRBJ1-6 TRBV5-4 TRBD1 few TGTGCCAGCCGCCACCGAGGGACAGGGGCACCGGGGGATTCACCCCTCCACTTT CASRHRGTGAPGDSPLHF
TRBJ2-3 TRBV6-5 TRBD1 . TGTGCCAGCAATACAGCACAGGGGTACGCAGATACGCAGTATTTT CASNTAQGYADTQYF
TRBJ2-1 TRBV2 TRBD2 . TGTGCCAGCAAAGCCGGGACTAGTGGAGGTGAGCAGTTCTTC CASKAGTSGGEQFF
TRBJ2-5 TRBV6-6 TRBD1 once TGTGCCAGCAGTTACCCTGACAGGGGCCAAGAGACCCAGTACTTC CASSYPDRGQETQYF
TRBJ2-7 TRBV10-3 . . TGTGCCATCAGTGGCGGCCGTGGACTATACGAGCAGTACTTC CAISGGRGLYEQYF
TRBJ2-3 TRBV7-3 . . TGTGCCAGCAGCTCAATCGGCCGGGGGGATACGCAGTATTTT CASSSIGRGDTQYF
TRBJ1-4 TRBV10-3 . . TGTGCCATCAGTCAGGGGATGAGAACTAATGAAAAACTGTTTTTT CAISQGMRTNEKLFF
TRBJ2-5 TRBV9 TRBD2 once TGTGCCAGCAGCGCCGGGACTAGCGGGTGGGAGGGGGAGACCCAGTACTTC CASSAGTSGWEGETQYF
TRBJ2-7 TRBV7-9 . . TGTGCCAGCGCATTCCAGTCCTACGAGCAGTACTTC CASAFQSYEQYF
TRBJ1-1 TRBV7-9 TRBD1 . TGTGCCAGCAGCCGAATACAAGGGACAGGGGTTACTGAAGCTTTCTTT CASSRIQGTGVTEAFF
TRBJ1-3 TRBV9 TRBD1 . TGTGCCAGCAGCCTTAACAGGGGAACATCCGCAAACACCATATATTTT CASSLNRGTSANTIYF
TRBJ2-3 TRBV5-1 TRBD2 . TGCGCCAGCAGCCCTATCGGGGGCATGCTAGCGGGAGGGACAGATACGCAGTATTTT CASSPIGGMLAGGTDTQYF
TRBJ2-5 TRBV9 TRBD1 . TGTGCCAGCAGCGTTATGACAGGGTACGGGGAGACCCAGTACTTC CASSVMTGYGETQYF
TRBJ1-4 TRBV19 TRBD1 . TGTGCCAGTAGTATCGGGACAGGGGTTGCTGAAAAACTGTTTTTT CASSIGTGVAEKLFF